This TCR beta chain derives from a study of graft-versus-host responses after intestinal transplantation. Across the whole study: Among the recipients, transplants were multivisceral, liver-intestinal, or isolated intestinal. Uniformly, recipients were administered anti-thymocyte globulin induction with subsequent tacrolimus and steroids for 2 to 3 years.

TCRdb's table, derived via immunoSEQ multiplex PCR, lists solely in-frame clones and lacks some. The table lists 85,000 to 90,000 clones, approximately 90% of them singletons, with 0.3% to 0.35% in the top ten. The V gene end was trimmed by 1 base and the J gene end by 7 bases; junction bases not matched to a gene: 6. The CDR3 totals 16 residues. From germline, CDR1 is SGDLS and CDR2 YYNGEE. As concerns this clone: Its antigen remains unidentified.

The sample consisted of unstimulated CD4+ T cells sorted from spleen or lymph node cells, taken before transplant. This TCR derives from a human donor who was the organ donor for an intestinal transplant. The chain links TRBV9 to TRBJ2-1; 12 nucleotides align to TRBD2. CDR3 nucleotide sequence: TGTGCCAGCAGCGTATCTAACCTAGCGGGAGGGAATGAGCAGTTCTTC. This encodes CASSVSNLAGGNEQFF.